This T cell receptor beta chain was identified during a study of blood T cell repertoires in COVID-19. The wider study: Nucleic acid was either cDNA or gDNA, and it came from T cells, B-cell-depleted T cells, or PBMCs.

In this sample, this clone turned up once. As originally analysed: Amplification of reference gene primers was used by the study to estimate nucleated cell counts. Clones were read by immunoSEQ multiplex PCR, and TCRdb kept only the in-frame ones, dropping some. V and J calls and clone size are copied from that table; D and trimming were computed from the DNA. The table records under 150,000 clones, more than 80% of them present only once. Seattle patients were enrolled during active infection and followed longitudinally. The sequenced material came from peripheral blood. This receptor was taken from a woman aged 55-70 years with COVID-19, enrolled during active disease.

As DNA, the CDR3 is TGTGCCAGAGGACAGGGAGTCGCTGAAGCTTTCTTT. Amino acid sequence: CARGQGVAEAFF. The V and J genes are TRBV2 and TRBJ1-1; 8 bases agree with TRBD1. With V trimmed by 9 bases and J by 6 bases, 6 bases remained unmatched. CDR1 and CDR2 (germline): SNHLY, FYNNEI. This CDR3 contains 12 residues.